The 10 T cell receptor beta chains below come from one sample, sequenced in a study of shared clonotypes between healthy human individuals. The repertoire was sequenced with immunoSEQ multiplex PCR; TCRdb's copy has only in-frame clones and lacks some. The profile shows more than 2 million clones, roughly 94% of them singletons. The sequenced material came from naive CD4+ T cells sorted from blood. Described subset: CD45RA+ positively selected. The receptor source for this set is a young man in good health.

DNA of the CDR3: TGTGCCAGCAGCGGGGGGTGGCGCAATCAGCCCCAGCATTTT. Translated: CASSGGWRNQPQHF. The chain uses TRBV5-6 and TRBJ1-5, with D possibly TRBD1 on 5 matching bases. The CDR3 length is 14 residues. In germline, CDR1 is SGHDT, CDR2 YYEEEE. Trimming pared 4 bases from V and 2 bases from J, leaving 10 bases between.

This clone was seen only once. This chain joins TRBV2 and TRBJ2-7; D gene unclear. The CDR3 is made up of 13 amino acids. Germline V gives CDR1 SNHLY, CDR2 FYNNEI. V dropped 0 bases and J dropped 6 bases, with 9 bases sitting between them. Here the CDR3 DNA reads TGTGCCAGCAGTGAAGCAGGAAAACGCGAGCAGTACTTC. This codes for CASSEAGKREQYF.

The genes are TRBV30 and TRBJ2-7; D may be TRBD1 (5 bases). This CDR3 region has 13 residues. The V end lost 0 bases, the J end lost 6 bases, and 12 bases lay between the germline ends. Germline loops: CDR1 GTSNPN, CDR2 SVGIG (reference sequence). The CDR3 bases are TGTGCCTGGAGTGTGTATTCAGGGCTCGAGCAGTACTTC. Residues: CAWSVYSGLEQYF.

This rearrangement joins TRBV6-6 to TRBJ2-3, with 9 positions matching TRBD2. The CDR3 covers 14 residues. Germline V gives CDR1 MNHNY, CDR2 SVGAGI (reference sequence). Unmatched junction bases numbered 5, after V lost 6 bases and J lost 4 bases. CDR3 sequence reads: CASSSTSGADTQYF. CDR3 nucleotide sequence: TGTGCCAGCAGCTCGACTAGCGGTGCAGATACGCAGTATTTT.

The rearrangement uses TRBV19 and TRBJ2-5; weak D call: TRBD2 (5 bases). The germline CDR1 and CDR2 sequences are LNHDA and SQIVND (reference sequence). This CDR3 spans 14 amino acids. V was pared by 3 bases and J by 4 bases, with 12 bases between. The CDR3: CASSINGGGETQYF. The CDR3 DNA reads TGTGCCAGTAGTATTAATGGAGGAGGAGAGACCCAGTACTTC.

The gene calls are TRBV6-6 and TRBJ2-4; 7 bases map to TRBD1. The CDR3 contains 14 residues. Looked up from germline, CDR1 is MNHNY and CDR2 is SVGAGI (reference sequence). V trimming: 8 bases; J trimming: 1 base; junction bases outside the gene matches: 5. The CDR3 DNA follows: TGTGCCAGCGTACCGGGACAGGCCAAAAACATTCAGTACTTC. Translation: CASVPGQAKNIQYF.

This sequence joins TRBV6-5 and TRBJ1-5; the match to TRBD1 covers 8 bases. Germline trimming cut 6 bases from V and 1 base from J; bases unmatched to any gene: 5. There are 15 residues in the CDR3. Germline V gene sequence: CDR1 MNHEY, CDR2 SVGAGI. CDR3 in DNA: TGTGCCAGCAGCCGCCGGACAGGGAGCAATCAGCCCCAGCATTTT. This codes for CASSRRTGSNQPQHF.

This clone was seen a few times. This CDR3 is also generated by other DNA sequences in the sample. The chain uses TRBV11-2 and TRBJ1-1; no reliable D call. Germline CDR1 is SGHAT and CDR2 is FQNNGV. V lost 2 bases and J 1 base, leaving 5 bases between the germline ends. CDR3 size: 13 residues. The CDR3 DNA reads TGTGCCAGCAGCTTACAGGCGAACACTGAAGCTTTCTTT. Translation gives CASSLQANTEAFF.

This chain uses TRBV5-1 with TRBJ2-5, with 9 nucleotides matching TRBD2. CDR3 size: 16 residues. V shed 2 bases, J shed 2 bases, and the junction held 7 bases outside the gene matches. Germline loops: CDR1 SGHRS, CDR2 YFSETQ. The CDR3 sequence is CASSFIAGAVQETQYF. As DNA, the CDR3 is TGCGCCAGCAGCTTTATAGCGGGAGCCGTACAAGAGACCCAGTACTTC.

A note on this clone: Other DNA sequences in this specimen translate into the identical CDR3. The gene calls are TRBV7-2 and TRBJ1-2; 7 bases line up with TRBD1. The CDR3 loop spans 15 amino acids. V shed 1 base and J 4 bases; nucleotides not matched to a gene: 6. Germline CDR1 and CDR2: SGHTA and FQGNSA. The DNA for the CDR3 is TGTGCCAGCAGCTTAGGACAGGGCGCCTCCTATGGCTACACCTTC. This translates into CASSLGQGASYGYTF.